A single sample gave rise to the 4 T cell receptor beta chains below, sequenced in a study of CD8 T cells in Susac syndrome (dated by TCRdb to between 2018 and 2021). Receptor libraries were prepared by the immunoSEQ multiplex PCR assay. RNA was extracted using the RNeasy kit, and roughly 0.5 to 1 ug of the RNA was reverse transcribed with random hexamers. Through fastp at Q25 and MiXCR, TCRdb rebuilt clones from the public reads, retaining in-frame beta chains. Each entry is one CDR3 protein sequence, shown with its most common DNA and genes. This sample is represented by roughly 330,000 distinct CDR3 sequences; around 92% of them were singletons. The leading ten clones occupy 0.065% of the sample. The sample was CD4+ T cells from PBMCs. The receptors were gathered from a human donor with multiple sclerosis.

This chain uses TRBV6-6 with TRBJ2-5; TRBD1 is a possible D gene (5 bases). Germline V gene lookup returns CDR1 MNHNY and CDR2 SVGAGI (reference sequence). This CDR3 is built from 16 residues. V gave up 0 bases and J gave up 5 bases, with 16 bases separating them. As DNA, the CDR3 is TGTGCCAGCAGTTACTCTGGGGCGGTAAGCCCGGAGACCCAGTACTTC. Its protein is CASSYSGAVSPETQYF.

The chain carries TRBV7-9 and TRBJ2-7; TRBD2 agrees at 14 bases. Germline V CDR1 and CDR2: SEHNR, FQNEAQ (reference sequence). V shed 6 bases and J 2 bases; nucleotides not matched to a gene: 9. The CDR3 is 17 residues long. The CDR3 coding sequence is TGTGCCAGCAGGAAATTCCCGGGACTAGCGGGGGCCTACGAGCAGTACTTC. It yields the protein CASRKFPGLAGAYEQYF.

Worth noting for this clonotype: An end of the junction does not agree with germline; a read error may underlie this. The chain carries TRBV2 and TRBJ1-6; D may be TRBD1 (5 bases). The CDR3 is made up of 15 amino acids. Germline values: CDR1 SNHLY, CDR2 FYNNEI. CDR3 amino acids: CASSEGSAGGSPLHF. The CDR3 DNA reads TGTGCCAGCAGCGAAGGCTCCGCCGGGGGGTCACCCCTCCACTTT.

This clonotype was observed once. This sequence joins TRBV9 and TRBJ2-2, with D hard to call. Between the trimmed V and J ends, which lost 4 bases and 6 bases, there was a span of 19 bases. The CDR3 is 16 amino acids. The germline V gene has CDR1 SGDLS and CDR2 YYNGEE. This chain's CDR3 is CASSLRVGPPAGELFF. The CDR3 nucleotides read TGTGCCAGCAGCCTTAGGGTCGGTCCGCCCGCCGGGGAGCTGTTTTTT. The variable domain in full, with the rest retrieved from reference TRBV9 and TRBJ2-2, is DSGVTQTPKHLITATGQRVTLRCSPRSGDLSVYWYQQSLDQGLQFLIQYYNGEERAKGNILERFSAQQFPDLHSELNLSSLELGDSALYFCASSLRVGPPAGELFFGEGSRLTVL.